This passage covers 17 T cell receptor beta chains from one sample sequenced in a study of identical twins. TCRdb reprocessed the 5' RACE reads via MiXCR and lists one record per CDR3 protein. The sample consists of some 460,000 distinct CDR3 sequences, 11% to 15% of them appearing once. The data also belong to a second study, concerning yellow fever vaccine responses in identical twins.

Source material: CD4+ T cells sorted from blood. These receptor sequences come from a woman aged 18-29 years in good health.

The rearrangement uses TRBV11-2 and TRBJ2-1; TRBD2 matches at 8 bases. The CDR3 has 18 residues. V was clipped by 5 bases and J by 3 bases; unmatched bases: 15. From germline, CDR1 is SGHAT and CDR2 FQNNGV. Written as DNA, the CDR3 is TGTGCCAGCAGCCCCTATTTTACCTTAGCGGGGAGCTACAATGAGCAGTTCTTC. Translating gives CASSPYFTLAGSYNEQFF.

The rearrangement uses TRBV10-3 and TRBJ2-5; the D gene is possibly TRBD1 (5 bases). Germline V gene lookup returns CDR1 ENHRY and CDR2 SYGVKD. The V end was cut by 4 bases, the J end by 5 bases, with 14 bases between. The CDR3 contains 14 residues. In nucleotides, the CDR3 is TGTGCCATCAGTGGTAATACAGCAGGGGAGACCCAGTACTTC. Protein product: CAISGNTAGETQYF.

The chain is built from TRBV5-1 and TRBJ2-3; TRBD2 is a possible D gene (5 bases). The V end lost 4 bases, the J end lost 0 bases, and 12 bases lay between the germline ends. This CDR3 comprises 15 residues. Germline V gene data show CDR1 as SGHRS and CDR2 as YFSETQ. CDR3 coding DNA: TGCGCCAGCAGCCGACAAGCGGAGAGCACAGATACGCAGTATTTT. It codes for CASSRQAESTDTQYF.

The CDR3 sequence: CASIPQGGAGELFF. The DNA for the CDR3 is TGTGCCAGCATTCCTCAGGGGGGGGCCGGGGAGCTGTTTTTT. The chain recombines TRBV28 with TRBJ2-2, with D tentatively TRBD1 or TRBD2 (7 bases each). The length of the CDR3 is 14 residues. From germline, CDR1 is MDHEN and CDR2 SYDVKM. The V and J ends lost 7 bases and 6 bases respectively, with 15 bases between them.

V is TRBV28 and J is TRBJ2-1; 8 nucleotides agree with TRBD2. Losses at the gene ends were 2 bases for V and 0 bases for J; bases not matched to a gene: 9. Germline V gene sequence: CDR1 MDHEN, CDR2 SYDVKM. This CDR3 has 18 residues. Here the CDR3 DNA reads TGTGCCAGCAGTTTACAGCGGACTAGCCTAAGCTCCTACAATGAGCAGTTCTTC. Its translation: CASSLQRTSLSSYNEQFF.

CDR3 sequence (DNA): TGTGCCACCAGTGGATCAGAATTCAATGAGCAGTTCTTC. Amino acids: CATSGSEFNEQFF. The chain links TRBV24-1 to TRBJ2-1; D not certain. This CDR3 is built from 13 residues. Trimming stripped 5 bases from V and 6 bases from J, with 10 bases between. Germline V gives CDR1 KGHDR, CDR2 SFDVKD.

In its sample, this clonotype was seen many times. This rearrangement joins TRBV18 to TRBJ2-7; 10 nucleotides align to TRBD2. Germline CDR1 KGHSH, CDR2 LQKENI. The CDR3 has 13 residues. V shed 6 bases, J shed 2 bases, and the junction held 1 base outside the gene matches. In nucleotides, the CDR3 is TGTGCCAGCTCCGGACTAGCGGCCTACGAGCAGTACTTC. Amino acid sequence: CASSGLAAYEQYF.

The chain has TRBV2 and TRBJ2-7, with 8 bases identical to TRBD2. This CDR3 region has 14 residues. Germline V gives CDR1 SNHLY, CDR2 FYNNEI. Trimming removed 6 bases from V and 5 bases from J; junction bases left unmatched: 9. CDR3 residues: CASSIAGSSDEQYF. The CDR3 DNA is TGTGCCAGCAGCATAGCGGGGTCGTCGGACGAGCAGTACTTC.

This clonotype was detected a few times. This chain uses TRBV2 with TRBJ2-3; 13 bases map to TRBD2. This CDR3 contains 16 residues. V lost 6 bases, J lost 3 bases, and 6 bases stayed unmatched. Germline assignment: CDR1 SNHLY and CDR2 FYNNEI. Here the CDR3 reads CASSRTSGRDTDTQYF. The CDR3, as DNA: TGTGCCAGCAGCCGGACTAGCGGGAGAGATACAGATACGCAGTATTTT. Using reference TRBV2 and TRBJ2-3 for the parts outside the CDR3, the full variable domain is EPEVTQTPSHQVTQMGQEVILRCVPISNHLYFYWYRQILGQKVEFLVSFYNNEISEKSEIFDDQFSVERPDGSNFTLKIRSTKLEDSAMYFCASSRTSGRDTDTQYFGPGTRLTVL.

V usage is TRBV25-1 and J usage is TRBJ1-6; D remains ambiguous. Trimming took off 5 bases at V and 7 bases at J, with 12 bases between the two ends. The CDR3 has 14 residues. Germline CDR1 and CDR2: MGHDK and SYGVNS. The CDR3 region has the DNA TGTGCCAGCAGTAACCGGGCTTCGAATTCACCCCTCCACTTT. Amino acids: CASSNRASNSPLHF.

This clonotype was picked up a small number of times. The chain recombines TRBV25-1 with TRBJ1-6; no reliable D call. Trimming removed 1 base at V and 10 bases at J, with 14 bases between. CDR3 length: 15 residues. CDR1 and CDR2 from the germline V gene are MGHDK and SYGVNS. CDR3 nucleotide sequence: TGTGCCAGCAGTGAATTTAGGCAGAAGAGATCACCCCTCCACTTT. Its protein is CASSEFRQKRSPLHF.

This chain joins TRBV6-1 and TRBJ2-2; possibly TRBD1 for D (5 bases). Looked up from germline, CDR1 is MNHNS and CDR2 is SASEGT. The CDR3 totals 15 residues. Between the trimmed V and J ends, which lost 4 bases and 6 bases, there was a span of 15 bases. The CDR3 protein is CASSGWSGKAGELFF. CDR3 in DNA: TGTGCCAGCAGTGGGTGGTCAGGGAAGGCCGGGGAGCTGTTTTTT.

This clonotype was seen a handful of times. This CDR3 reads CASSLGPPSRGGNQETQYF. CDR3 nucleotide sequence: TGTGCCAGCAGCTTAGGGCCCCCCTCACGGGGCGGCAACCAAGAGACCCAGTACTTC. The chain links TRBV7-2 to TRBJ2-5; D is perhaps TRBD1 or TRBD2 (5 bases each). V lost 1 base and J 0 bases, leaving 21 bases between the germline ends. There are 19 residues in the CDR3. From germline, CDR1 is SGHTA and CDR2 FQGNSA.

The chain has TRBV10-3 and TRBJ2-7, with 10 bases aligning to TRBD1. The CDR3 has 15 residues. Trimming at V came to 8 bases and at J to 4 bases, leaving 11 bases not matched to a gene. Germline V gene data show CDR1 as ENHRY and CDR2 as SYGVKD. CDR3 coding DNA: TGTGCCATCGGACAGGGACAGGGGAGCGTTTACGAGCAGTACTTC. Translation gives CAIGQGQGSVYEQYF.

The chain carries TRBV28 and TRBJ2-7, with TRBD2 matching over 10 bases. Trimming at V came to 7 bases and at J to 5 bases, leaving 14 bases not matched to a gene. Germline CDR1 and CDR2: MDHEN and SYDVKM. The CDR3 has 16 amino acids. Here the CDR3 reads CASTPLGLAGVDEQYF. For the CDR3, the DNA is TGTGCCAGCACCCCTTTGGGGCTAGCGGGAGTCGACGAGCAGTACTTC.

The chain couples TRBV7-2 to TRBJ2-7; 9 nucleotides agree with TRBD1. V shed 4 bases and J 2 bases; nucleotides not matched to a gene: 3. This CDR3 comprises 14 residues. Germline values: CDR1 SGHTA, CDR2 FQGNSA. In DNA form, the CDR3 reads TGTGCCAGCAGCTCCTGGGACAGGGCCTACGAGCAGTACTTC. Translation: CASSSWDRAYEQYF. The full variable domain, its missing parts supplied by reference TRBV7-2 and TRBJ2-7, is GAGVSQSPSNKVTEKGKDVELRCDPISGHTALYWYRQSLGQGLEFLIYFQGNSAPDKSGLPSDRFSAERTGGSVSTLTIQRTQQEDSAVYLCASSSWDRAYEQYFGPGTRLTVT.

This clonotype has more than one count but fewer than ten. This chain uses TRBV3-1 with TRBJ2-7, with a tentative D call TRBD2 (5 bases). In germline, CDR1 is LGHDT, CDR2 YNNKEL (reference sequence). This CDR3 spans 14 amino acids. Trimming removed 0 bases at V and 6 bases at J, with 12 bases between. CDR3 in DNA: TGTGCCAGCAGCCAAGACCTGGCTAGCAGCGAGCAGTACTTC. Translated: CASSQDLASSEQYF.